This entry lists 27 T cell receptor beta chains sequenced from one sample in a study of regulatory T cells in long-lasting Graves disease. Time point noted: persistent/refractory GD, antithyroid drugs over 5 years with positive TRAb. TCR sequences were obtained from RNA taken from PBMCs. iRepertoire HTBI primers and Arm-PCR of CDR3 regions built TCR beta libraries. TCRdb fed the multiplex PCR reads into MiXCR, producing one record per CDR3 protein. The top ten clones hold 25% to 30% of a sample with roughly 360,000 distinct CDR3 sequences, roughly 24% of them seen once. The sequences come from peripheral blood mononuclear cells (PBMCs), collected when the disease was refractory, from a patient treated with antithyroid drugs. These receptors were collected from a woman in her thirties or forties with Graves disease.

This chain links TRBV12-3 or TRBV12-4 with TRBJ2-3; weak D call: TRBD2 (6 bases). This CDR3 has 16 amino acids. V lost 6 bases, J lost 1 base, and 17 bases lay in between. The CDR3 DNA reads TGTGCCAGCAGCCTCCAAGGAGGGGAAGGCACAGATACGCAGTATTTT. It translates to CASSLQGGEGTDTQYF.

The chain joins TRBV29-1 to TRBJ2-1, with TRBD2 matching 7 bases. Germline-derived CDR1 and CDR2 are SQVTM and ANQGSEA. The V and J ends lost 4 bases and 5 bases, in that order; junction bases with no gene match: 5. This CDR3 spans 13 amino acids. CDR3: CSVVRLADNEQFF. CDR3 nucleotides: TGCAGCGTTGTTCGGCTAGCGGACAATGAGCAGTTCTTC.

The rearrangement uses TRBV6-2 or TRBV6-3 and TRBJ1-2; D remains unclear. CDR1 and CDR2 (germline): MNHEY, SVGEGT. The CDR3 is made up of 15 amino acids. Trimming removed 4 bases from V and 5 bases from J, with 17 bases in between. The CDR3 DNA follows: TGTGCCAGCAGTTTTCCCCAGGTCCTTCAGTATGGCTACACCTTC. As protein: CASSFPQVLQYGYTF.

The J gene is TRBJ2-4, the V gene TRBV20-1; no clear D gene. The germline V gene encodes CDR1 DFQATT and CDR2 SNEGSKA (reference sequence). CDR3 length: 11 amino acids. Trimming took off 6 bases at V and 2 bases at J, with 5 bases between the two ends. The CDR3 region has the DNA TGCAGTGCCCTTACCAAAAACATTCAGTACTTC. Translated: CSALTKNIQYF.

The V gene is TRBV25-1, the J gene TRBJ2-3, with D perhaps matching TRBD2 (5 bases). V was cut by 2 bases and J by 9 bases, with 24 bases left in between. Germline V gene sequence: CDR1 MGHDK, CDR2 SYGVNS. The CDR3 is 17 amino acids. The CDR3 DNA sequence: TGTGCCAGCAGTGAAGGGCCGTTCTCGCCACGACGAGGGACGCAGTATTTT. Amino acids: CASSEGPFSPRRGTQYF.

This clonotype appeared many times. The rearrangement joins TRBV10-3 to TRBJ1-4; D call uncertain. CDR1 ENHRY and CDR2 SYGVKD come from the germline V gene. Trimming stripped 6 bases from V and 0 bases from J, with 8 bases between. The CDR3 loop spans 14 amino acids. DNA for the CDR3: TGTGCCATCAGCGGTGGTGCAACTAATGAAAAACTGTTTTTT. Translation: CAISGGATNEKLFF.

The V and J genes are TRBV20-1 and TRBJ2-3, with 7 positions matching TRBD1. The CDR3 sequence is 14 residues long. The V gene's germline CDR1 is DFQATT and CDR2 SNEGSKA (reference sequence). The V segment lost 1 base and the J segment 4 bases; nucleotides outside the gene matches: 5. CDR3 in amino acids: CSARGRTGSDTQYF. CDR3 bases: TGCAGTGCTAGAGGGAGGACAGGATCAGATACGCAGTATTTT.

This clonotype was detected only a few times. The chain employs TRBV5-1 and TRBJ1-3; TRBD1 is a possible D gene (6 bases). The V end lost 3 bases, the J end lost 0 bases, and 13 bases lay between the germline ends. In germline, CDR1 is SGHRS, CDR2 YFSETQ. CDR3 size: 16 residues. Here the CDR3 reads CASSWTDSFSGNTIYF. The CDR3 DNA follows: TGCGCCAGCAGCTGGACAGACTCTTTCTCTGGAAACACCATATATTTT. Combining the CDR3 with reference TRBV5-1 and TRBJ1-3 gives the whole variable domain KAGVTQTPRYLIKTRGQQVTLSCSPISGHRSVSWYQQTPGQGLQFLFEYFSETQRNKGNFPGRFSGRQFSNSRSEMNVSTLELGDSALYLCASSWTDSFSGNTIYFGEGSWLTVV.

The chain links TRBV20-1 to TRBJ2-3; maybe TRBD2 (5 bases). V lost 5 bases and J 5 bases, leaving 8 bases between the germline ends. The CDR3 loop spans 11 amino acids. Germline-derived CDR1 and CDR2 are DFQATT and SNEGSKA (reference sequence). CDR3 bases: TGCAGTGCTCGAGGGCGAGATACGCAGTATTTT. This gives the protein CSARGRDTQYF.

Note on this clonotype: A single base separates this from a much larger clone, so it may be a read error. The CDR3 is CSVEPSEKTQYF. The CDR3 nucleotides are TGCAGCGTTGAACCTTCCGAAAAGACCCAGTACTTC. V is TRBV29-1 and J is TRBJ2-5; D remains unclear. The germline V gene has CDR1 SQVTM and CDR2 ANQGSEA. V lost 2 bases to trimming and J lost 6 bases, with 10 bases between them. This CDR3 is 12 amino acids long.

This clonotype appeared many times. This chain connects TRBV28 to TRBJ2-2, with a tentative D call TRBD2 (7 bases). From germline, CDR1 is MDHEN and CDR2 SYDVKM. Deletions cut 5 bases from V and 2 bases from J, with 12 bases between. The CDR3 contains 15 residues. The CDR3 sequence is CASSVGGLNTGELFF. The CDR3 DNA reads TGTGCCAGCAGTGTCGGGGGGCTTAACACCGGGGAGCTGTTTTTT.

The CDR3 loop is CASSLFQGPYEQYF. Written as DNA, the CDR3 is TGCGCCAGCAGCTTGTTTCAGGGGCCATACGAGCAGTACTTC. This chain connects TRBV5-1 to TRBJ2-7, with a tentative D call TRBD1 (6 bases). This CDR3 is built from 14 residues. V shed 1 base and J shed 4 bases, with 12 bases lying between them. Germline loops: CDR1 SGHRS, CDR2 YFSETQ.

The chain recombines TRBV2 with TRBJ2-7; TRBD2 aligns across 14 bases. Germline trimming cut 6 bases from V and 0 bases from J; bases unmatched to any gene: 10. The CDR3 consists of 18 residues. Germline V gives CDR1 SNHLY, CDR2 FYNNEI. This CDR3 is CASSQRGLAGASSYEQYF. The CDR3 DNA is TGTGCCAGCAGCCAACGGGGACTAGCGGGGGCCAGCTCCTACGAGCAGTACTTC. Combining the CDR3 with reference TRBV2 and TRBJ2-7 gives the whole variable domain EPEVTQTPSHQVTQMGQEVILRCVPISNHLYFYWYRQILGQKVEFLVSFYNNEISEKSEIFDDQFSVERPDGSNFTLKIRSTKLEDSAMYFCASSQRGLAGASSYEQYFGPGTRLTVT.

This clonotype was seen only a few times. The chain combines TRBV3-1 with TRBJ1-1; unclear D gene. The germline CDR1 and CDR2 sequences are LGHDT and YNNKEL (reference sequence). The CDR3 loop spans 14 amino acids. Trimming removed 4 bases from V and 3 bases from J, with 12 bases in between. The CDR3 loop is CASSPLGGYTEAFF. For the CDR3, the DNA is TGTGCCAGCAGCCCCTTAGGTGGGTACACTGAAGCTTTCTTT.

The chain couples TRBV14 to TRBJ2-2; D could derive from TRBD1 or TRBD2 (5 bases each). The CDR3 spans 17 residues. V lost 4 bases, J lost 4 bases, and 19 bases lay in between. Germline V gives CDR1 SGHDN, CDR2 FVKESK. CDR3 coding DNA: TGTGCCAGCAGCCGAGACGGGACGCAGTTGGGCACCGGGGAGCTGTTTTTT. Translation: CASSRDGTQLGTGELFF.

The chain carries TRBV28 and TRBJ1-5; weak D call: TRBD1 (5 bases). The CDR3 is made up of 15 amino acids. V was trimmed by 4 bases and J by 1 base, leaving 11 bases between them. CDR1 is MDHEN, CDR2 SYDVKM, per germline. This CDR3 is CASSWQGLSNQPQHF. CDR3 nucleotides: TGTGCCAGCAGTTGGCAGGGTTTGAGCAATCAGCCCCAGCATTTT.

Ten or more counts support this clonotype. This chain uses TRBV7-2 with TRBJ1-1, with no clear D. Germline loops: CDR1 SGHTA, CDR2 FQGNSA. V lost 6 bases, J lost 10 bases, and 15 bases lay in between. The CDR3 spans 12 residues. The CDR3 here is CASRAQRVSAFF. The CDR3 coding sequence is TGTGCCAGCAGGGCTCAAAGGGTCTCAGCTTTCTTT.

The chain has TRBV6-1 and TRBJ1-3; D unresolved. Trimming removed 6 bases at V and 2 bases at J, with 14 bases between. Germline V CDR1 and CDR2: MNHNS, SASEGT. This CDR3 has 15 residues. Here the CDR3 reads CASSRQTITGNTIYF. CDR3 in DNA: TGTGCCAGCAGCCGGCAGACAATTACTGGAAACACCATATATTTT.

The rearrangement uses TRBV12-3 or TRBV12-4 and TRBJ2-7; no definite D call. The V end lost 5 bases, the J end lost 0 bases, and 11 bases lay between the germline ends. The CDR3 has 14 amino acids. CDR3 bases: TGTGCCAGCAGTCTGGACCGTTACTCCTACGAGCAGTACTTC. It yields the protein CASSLDRYSYEQYF.

This clonotype was picked up a small number of times. The gene calls are TRBV20-1 and TRBJ2-7; TRBD2 agrees at 7 bases. Germline V gives CDR1 DFQATT, CDR2 SNEGSKA (reference sequence). The CDR3 is 14 amino acids. The trim removed 6 bases at V and 0 bases at J, leaving 8 bases unmatched. The DNA of the CDR3 is TGCAGTGCCCCTACTAGCGTGAACTCCTACGAGCAGTACTTC. Amino acids: CSAPTSVNSYEQYF.

The table lists this clonotype with many counts. The V gene is TRBV6-1, the J gene TRBJ2-5; no clear D. Germline values: CDR1 MNHNS, CDR2 SASEGT. The CDR3 loop spans 10 amino acids. Trimming cost V 7 bases and J 5 bases, with 5 bases left between them. Written as DNA, the CDR3 is TGTGCCAGCATCTGGGAGACCCAGTACTTC. It translates to CASIWETQYF.

V usage is TRBV4-2 and J usage is TRBJ2-1; the D is unclear. CDR1 is LGHNA, CDR2 YNFKEQ, per germline. With 4 bases removed from V and 9 bases from J, the gap between germline ends came to 19 bases. The CDR3 extends over 15 amino acids. The CDR3 loop reads CASSPRGDRSVEQFF. The CDR3 coding sequence is TGTGCCAGCAGCCCAAGAGGTGATAGATCGGTTGAGCAGTTCTTC.

This clonotype has ten or more counts. The rearrangement uses TRBV24-1 and TRBJ2-5; D is unresolved. V gave up 1 base and J gave up 5 bases, with 13 bases separating them. There are 15 residues in the CDR3. Germline loops: CDR1 KGHDR, CDR2 SFDVKD. The CDR3 here is CATSDFQGYRETQYF. DNA for the CDR3: TGTGCCACCAGTGATTTTCAAGGGTATAGGGAGACCCAGTACTTC.

Details on this clonotype: A junction boundary mismatches the germline segment, possibly from a read error. V is TRBV28 and J is TRBJ2-7; 9 bases are a match to TRBD2. In germline, CDR1 is MDHEN, CDR2 SYDVKM. This CDR3 region has 16 residues. The CDR3 DNA reads TGTGCCAGCAGTTCCGCGGGAGGGCCGATCTCCTACGAGCGGTACTTC. Translating gives CASSSAGGPISYERYF. The full variable domain, rest sourced from reference TRBV28 and TRBJ2-7, is DVKVTQSSRYLVKRTGEKVFLECVQDMDHENMFWYRQDPGLGLRLIYFSYDVKMKEKGDIPEGYSVSREKKERFSLILESASTNQTSMYLCASSSAGGPISYERYFGPGTRLTVT.

Comment on this clonotype: It may be a read error: a sequence one base away is much more abundant. The rearrangement uses TRBV7-2 and TRBJ2-7; possibly TRBD1 for D (6 bases). The germline V and J ends were trimmed by 6 bases and 2 bases, with 20 bases remaining between them. The CDR3 has 16 amino acids. CDR1 is SGHTA, CDR2 FQGNSA, per germline. DNA for the CDR3: TGTGCCAGCAGTTGCTCAACGACAGGCAACGCCTACGAGCAGTACTTC. Translated, it gives CASSCSTTGNAYEQYF.

This clonotype was detected once. The J gene is TRBJ2-2, the V gene TRBV5-1; D gene unclear. Trimming shortened V by 0 bases and J by 4 bases, and 10 bases separated the two germline ends. The V gene's germline CDR1 is SGHRS and CDR2 YFSETQ. This CDR3 has 15 amino acids. CDR3 amino acids: CASSLAGWGTGELFF. CDR3 DNA: TGCGCCAGCAGCTTGGCGGGCTGGGGCACCGGGGAGCTGTTTTTT.

With regard to this clonotype: A much larger clone sits a single nucleotide away, making a read error possible. The CDR3 spells CASSENGGSSYEQHF. Here the CDR3 DNA reads TGTGCCAGCAGTGAAAATGGGGGATCCTCCTACGAGCAGCACTTC. V gene TRBV6-2 or TRBV6-3 combines with J gene TRBJ2-7, with D perhaps TRBD1 or TRBD2 (5 bases each). The germline V gene has CDR1 MNHEY and CDR2 SVGEGT. This CDR3 comprises 15 residues.